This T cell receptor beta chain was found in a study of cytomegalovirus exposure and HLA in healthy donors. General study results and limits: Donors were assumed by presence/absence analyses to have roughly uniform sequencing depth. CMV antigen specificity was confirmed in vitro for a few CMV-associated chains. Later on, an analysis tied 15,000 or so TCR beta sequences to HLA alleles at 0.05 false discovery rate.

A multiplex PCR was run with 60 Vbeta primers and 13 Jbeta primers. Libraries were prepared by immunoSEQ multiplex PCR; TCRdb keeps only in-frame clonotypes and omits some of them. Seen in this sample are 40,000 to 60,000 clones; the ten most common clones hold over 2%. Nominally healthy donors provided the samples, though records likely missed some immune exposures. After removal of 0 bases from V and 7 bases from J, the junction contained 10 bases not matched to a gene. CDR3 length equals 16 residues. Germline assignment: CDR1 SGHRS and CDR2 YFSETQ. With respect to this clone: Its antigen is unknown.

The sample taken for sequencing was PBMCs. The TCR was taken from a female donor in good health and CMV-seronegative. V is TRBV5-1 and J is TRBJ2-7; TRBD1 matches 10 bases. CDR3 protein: CASSLGWDRGPGEQYF. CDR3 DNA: TGCGCCAGCAGCTTGGGGTGGGACAGGGGTCCTGGGGAGCAGTACTTC. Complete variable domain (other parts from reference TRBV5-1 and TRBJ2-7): KAGVTQTPRYLIKTRGQQVTLSCSPISGHRSVSWYQQTPGQGLQFLFEYFSETQRNKGNFPGRFSGRQFSNSRSEMNVSTLELGDSALYLCASSLGWDRGPGEQYFGPGTRLTVT.